Described below is a single TCR beta chain sequence and its context. No antigen is known for it. Base qualities are not provided; no much larger clone lies one nucleotide away. This sample stems from a study of OX40 agonist ivuxolimab in advanced cancers. Broadly, across the study: Ivuxolimab was an agonistic, fully human IgG2 monoclonal antibody directed against OX40 (CD134), a costimulatory receptor. Intravenous ivuxolimab was administered to patients every 2 weeks at six dose levels: 0.01, 0.1, 0.3, 1.5, 3 and 10 mg/kg. Of the roughly 54 patients in dose escalation, about 20 had hepatocellular carcinoma, some 15 had melanoma, 9 had renal cell carcinoma and 9 had head and neck cancer. The dose-escalation cohort was about 86% male with a mean age of approximately 60 years, ranging from roughly 23 to 80. Patients were allowed to have had prior anti-PD-1, anti-PD-L1 or anti-CTLA-4 therapy, and about 40% of the dose-escalation patients had been treated with checkpoint inhibitors. Partial responses occurred in three dose-escalation patients: two with cutaneous melanoma and one with hepatocellular carcinoma. The point of sequencing TCRbeta in the periphery was to test whether ivuxolimab changed TCR sequence diversity and drove clonal T-cell expansion. The paper reports the monotherapy dose-escalation portion (N of about 50 patients) of the phase I ivuxolimab trial.

Genomic DNA was isolated from the sorted cells so that the TCRbeta CDR3 region could be sequenced. The immunoSEQ Assay was used to sequence the TCRbeta CDR3 regions. The table comes from immuneACCESS by way of TCRdb, which keeps in-frame sequences with V and J called. Part of the clones is missing from these tables; in studies checked, under half for an unresolved V gene and the rest for unknown reasons. Counted in this sample were some 110,000 clones; roughly 95% of them appeared once. The ten most abundant clones make up 0.15% to 0.19% of the sample. Overall study results and their limits: After ivuxolimab, expanded clones were on average more numerous among CD8+ T cells than among CD4+ T cells. Low levels of normalized T-cell clonal expansion were also seen in some patients who did not respond. At doses from 0.1 to 3.0 mg/kg, clonal expansion was seen in both CD4+ and CD8+ blood T cells between baseline and week 6. In the 0.1-3.0 mg/kg groups, partial responders had among the lowest normalized peripheral clonal expansion, particularly in CD8+ T cells. Antigen specificity was not determined for the clonally expanded peripheral T cells.

Patients with a history of autoimmune disease or receiving systemic immunosuppression were excluded from the trial. Peripheral blood for TCR sequencing was drawn from every dose cohort at baseline, at cycle 4 day 1 and at cycle 7 day 1. The samples were taken from a phase I, first-in-human, multicenter, open-label dose-escalation trial of ivuxolimab. Adults with locally advanced or metastatic melanoma, renal cell carcinoma, hepatocellular carcinoma or head and neck squamous cell carcinoma were enrolled in the trial. Before TCR sequencing, CD4+ and CD8+ T cells were separately sorted from peripheral blood. The germline V gene supplies CDR1 MGHRA and CDR2 YSYEKL. The CDR3, from cysteine to phenylalanine, totals 15 residues. Of all the DNA, just the CDR3 is kept, 45 bases in frame from base 1. The junction shows trimming of 3 bases on V and 3 bases on J, and the gene matches do not reach 3 bases of it.

The origin of this receptor is an adult with an advanced solid tumor such as melanoma, head and neck, liver or kidney cancer. This chain joins TRBV4-1 to TRBJ2-1, with 9 bases matching TRBD1. Specimen: CD4+ or CD8+ T cells sorted from blood, collected in a trial of the OX40 agonist ivuxolimab. The DNA sequence reads TGCGCCAGCAGCCAGGTGGGACAGGGCTACAATGAGCAGTTCTTC. Its translation is CASSQVGQGYNEQFF.